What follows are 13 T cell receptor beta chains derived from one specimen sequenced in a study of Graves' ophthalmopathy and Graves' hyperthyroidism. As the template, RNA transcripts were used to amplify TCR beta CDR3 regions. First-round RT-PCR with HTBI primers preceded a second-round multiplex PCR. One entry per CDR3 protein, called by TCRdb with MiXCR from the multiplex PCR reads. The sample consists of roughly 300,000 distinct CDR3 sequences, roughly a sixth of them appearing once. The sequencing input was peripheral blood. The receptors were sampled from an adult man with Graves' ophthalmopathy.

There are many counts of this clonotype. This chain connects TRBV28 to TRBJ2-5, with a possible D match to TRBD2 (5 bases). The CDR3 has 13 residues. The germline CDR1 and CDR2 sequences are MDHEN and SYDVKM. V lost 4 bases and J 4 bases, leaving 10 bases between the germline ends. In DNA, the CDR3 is TGTGCCAGCAGTTCCAGGAGGAGAGAGACCCAGTACTTC. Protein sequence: CASSSRRRETQYF.

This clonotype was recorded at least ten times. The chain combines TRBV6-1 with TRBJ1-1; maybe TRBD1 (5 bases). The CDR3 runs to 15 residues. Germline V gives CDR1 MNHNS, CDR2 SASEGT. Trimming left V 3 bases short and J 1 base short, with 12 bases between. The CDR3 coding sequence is TGTGCCAGCAGTGACCAGTTTGGGGGGAACACTGAAGCTTTCTTT. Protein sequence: CASSDQFGGNTEAFF.

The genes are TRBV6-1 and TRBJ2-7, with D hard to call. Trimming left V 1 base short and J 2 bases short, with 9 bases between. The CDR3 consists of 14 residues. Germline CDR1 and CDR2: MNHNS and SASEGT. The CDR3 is CASSEGHLTYEQYF. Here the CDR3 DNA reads TGTGCCAGCAGTGAAGGACACCTCACCTACGAGCAGTACTTC.

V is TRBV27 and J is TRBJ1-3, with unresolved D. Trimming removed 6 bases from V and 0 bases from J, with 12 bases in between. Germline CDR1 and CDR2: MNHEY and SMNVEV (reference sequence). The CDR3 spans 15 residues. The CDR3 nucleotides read TGTGCCAGCAGCCGCGACCCTAGCTCTGGAAACACCATATATTTT. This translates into CASSRDPSSGNTIYF.

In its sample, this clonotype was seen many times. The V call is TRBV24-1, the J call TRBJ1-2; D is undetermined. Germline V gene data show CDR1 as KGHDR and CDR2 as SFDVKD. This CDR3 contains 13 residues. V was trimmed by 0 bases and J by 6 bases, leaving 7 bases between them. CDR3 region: CATSDLETDGYTF. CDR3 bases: TGTGCCACCAGTGATTTGGAAACAGATGGCTACACCTTC.

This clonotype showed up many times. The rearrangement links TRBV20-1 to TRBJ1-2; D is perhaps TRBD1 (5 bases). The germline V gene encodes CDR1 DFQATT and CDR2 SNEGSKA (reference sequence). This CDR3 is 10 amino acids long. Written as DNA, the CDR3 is TGCAGCGCCAGGGAACATGGCTACACCTTC. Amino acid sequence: CSAREHGYTF.

The CDR3 loop is CASNRGVTDEQYF. Here the CDR3 DNA reads TGTGCCAGTAACAGGGGGGTCACGGACGAGCAGTACTTC. The chain employs TRBV6-2 or TRBV6-3 and TRBJ2-7; 8 bases agree with TRBD1. Trimming took 9 bases from V and 5 from J; bases not matched to a gene: 9. The CDR3 sequence is 13 residues long. Germline values: CDR1 MNHEY, CDR2 SVGEGT.

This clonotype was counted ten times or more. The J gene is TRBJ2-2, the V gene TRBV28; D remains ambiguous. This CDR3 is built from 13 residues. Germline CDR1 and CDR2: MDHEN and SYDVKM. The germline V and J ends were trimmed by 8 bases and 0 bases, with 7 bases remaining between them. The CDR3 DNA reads TGTGCCAGCCCCGCGCCGAACACCGGGGAGCTGTTTTTT. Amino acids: CASPAPNTGELFF.

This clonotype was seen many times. The CDR3 DNA sequence: TGTGCCAGCAGTTCCCACCCCCTGGCGTCTGGAAACACCATATATTTT. Translated, it gives CASSSHPLASGNTIYF. This sequence joins TRBV6-5 and TRBJ1-3; D not certain. V was clipped by 4 bases and J by 1 base, with 14 bases between them. Germline CDR1 MNHEY, CDR2 SVGAGI. This CDR3 region has 16 residues.

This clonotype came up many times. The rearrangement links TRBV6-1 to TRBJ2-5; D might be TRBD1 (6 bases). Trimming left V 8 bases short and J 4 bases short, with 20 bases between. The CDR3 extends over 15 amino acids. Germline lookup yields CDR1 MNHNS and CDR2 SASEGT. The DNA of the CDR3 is TGTGCCAGCGCATACAGGGCCCTCCTTGGAGAGACCCAGTACTTC. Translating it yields CASAYRALLGETQYF.

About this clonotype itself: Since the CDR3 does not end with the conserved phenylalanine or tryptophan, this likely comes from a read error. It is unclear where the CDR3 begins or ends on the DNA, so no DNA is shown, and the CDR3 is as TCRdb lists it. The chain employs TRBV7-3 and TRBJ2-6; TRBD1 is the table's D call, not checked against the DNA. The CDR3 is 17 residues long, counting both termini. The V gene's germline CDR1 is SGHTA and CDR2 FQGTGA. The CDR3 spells CASSPGQGGSGANVPTV.

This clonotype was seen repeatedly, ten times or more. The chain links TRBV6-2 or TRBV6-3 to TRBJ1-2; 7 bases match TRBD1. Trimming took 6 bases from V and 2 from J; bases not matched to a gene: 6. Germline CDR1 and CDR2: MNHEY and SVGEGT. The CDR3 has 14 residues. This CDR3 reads CASSQEGANYGYTF. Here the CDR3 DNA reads TGTGCCAGCAGCCAAGAGGGGGCCAACTATGGCTACACCTTC.

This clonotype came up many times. The CDR3: CASSYHPRGGTEAFF. The CDR3 DNA sequence: TGTGCCAGCAGTTACCACCCCCGGGGAGGAACTGAAGCTTTCTTT. The chain links TRBV6-5 to TRBJ1-1, with D hard to call. V was trimmed by 2 bases and J by 5 bases, leaving 15 bases between them. CDR3 length: 15 amino acids. Germline loops: CDR1 MNHEY, CDR2 SVGAGI.